One sample yielded the 20 T cell receptor beta chains listed below, sequenced in a study of blood T cells in healthy people across ages. Sample-barcoded 5' priming and a J-beta primer mix drove a second PCR of roughly 6 to 12 cycles. One entry per CDR3 protein, called by TCRdb with MiXCR from the 5' RACE reads. The table lists 900,000 to 950,000 distinct CDR3 sequences, about 29% of them singletons, with 10% in the top ten. These sequences were also reported in another study, on T cells of mothers and their children.

What was sequenced was blood. These receptors all come from a woman aged 40 to 49 in good health.

J is TRBJ1-1 and V is TRBV14; D unresolved. Trimming removed 5 bases at V and 3 bases at J, with 13 bases between. The germline CDR1 and CDR2 sequences are SGHDN and FVKESK. The CDR3 spans 14 residues. Here the CDR3 reads CASSNWVTDTEAFF. As DNA, the CDR3 is TGTGCCAGCAGCAATTGGGTTACGGACACTGAAGCTTTCTTT.

The rearrangement links TRBV5-1 to TRBJ2-7, with TRBD1 matching over 7 bases. Losses at the gene ends were 3 bases for V and 10 bases for J; bases not matched to a gene: 19. The length of the CDR3 is 16 residues. The V gene's germline CDR1 is SGHRS and CDR2 YFSETQ. The CDR3 DNA reads TGCGCCAGCAGCTGGGGACAGAGAGGGTTTCAAGAGACTCAGTACTTC. Its protein is CASSWGQRGFQETQYF.

The V call is TRBV7-6, the J call TRBJ1-1; tentatively, D is TRBD1 (5 bases). CDR3 length equals 15 residues. Per the germline V gene, CDR1 is SGHVS and CDR2 is FNYEAQ. Trimming cost V 4 bases and J 3 bases, with 15 bases left between them. The CDR3, as DNA: TGTGCCAGCAGCTCTCGTCGGGGGACGGACACTGAAGCTTTCTTT. Translated, it gives CASSSRRGTDTEAFF.

In this sample, this clonotype turned up once. The chain joins TRBV12-3 or TRBV12-4 to TRBJ1-2, with a tentative D call TRBD1 (5 bases). The CDR3 runs to 14 residues. The V and J ends lost 8 bases and 3 bases respectively, with 16 bases between them. The CDR3 protein is CASGSGPVDYGYTF. In DNA form, the CDR3 reads TGTGCCAGCGGGTCAGGGCCGGTGGACTATGGCTACACCTTC.

This clonotype was recorded at least ten times. The V gene is TRBV29-1, the J gene TRBJ2-5; D is ambiguous. Germline loops: CDR1 SQVTM, CDR2 ANQGSEA. The CDR3 extends over 12 amino acids. The V gene lost 7 bases and the J gene lost 2 bases, with 11 bases spanning the gap. CDR3 sequence reads: CSAQNLQETQYF. The CDR3 DNA reads TGCAGCGCCCAAAACTTACAAGAGACCCAGTACTTC.

This clonotype was seen ten or more times. V and J are TRBV27 and TRBJ2-7; D gene unclear. The V gene lost 5 bases and the J gene lost 3 bases, with 11 bases spanning the gap. CDR1 is MNHEY, CDR2 SMNVEV, per germline (reference sequence). The CDR3 is 13 amino acids. Written as DNA, the CDR3 is TGTGCCAGCAGTAGGAACGGGTTCTACGAGCAGTACTTC. Amino acid sequence: CASSRNGFYEQYF.

This clonotype was detected a few times. This chain links TRBV5-1 with TRBJ2-1; 14 bases agree with TRBD2. The ends lost 4 bases at V and 8 bases at J; junction bases unmatched: 5. The CDR3 consists of 15 residues. Germline-derived CDR1 and CDR2 are SGHRS and YFSETQ. This CDR3 is CASSPGLAGVDEQFF. The CDR3 nucleotides read TGCGCCAGCAGCCCGGGACTAGCGGGGGTCGATGAGCAGTTCTTC. Looking up the rest from reference TRBV5-1 and TRBJ2-1 gives the full variable domain: KAGVTQTPRYLIKTRGQQVTLSCSPISGHRSVSWYQQTPGQGLQFLFEYFSETQRNKGNFPGRFSGRQFSNSRSEMNVSTLELGDSALYLCASSPGLAGVDEQFFGPGTRLTVL.

This clonotype was detected many times. V usage is TRBV4-2 and J usage is TRBJ2-5; 7 bases agree with TRBD1. The germline CDR1 and CDR2 sequences are LGHNA and YNFKEQ. This CDR3 is 16 amino acids long. The J segment lost 5 bases and the V segment lost 2 bases, leaving 11 bases of the junction unmatched. CDR3: CASSQFGRGLGETQYF. The CDR3 DNA follows: TGTGCCAGCAGCCAATTCGGAAGGGGGCTCGGGGAGACCCAGTACTTC.

This clonotype was observed at least ten times. The chain uses TRBV28 and TRBJ1-5; D is uncertain. V was cut by 7 bases and J by 3 bases, with 16 bases left in between. This CDR3 spans 15 amino acids. Germline V CDR1 and CDR2: MDHEN, SYDVKM. The CDR3 loop is CASTPGRPNNQPQHF. The CDR3 DNA reads TGTGCCAGCACCCCCGGGAGGCCTAACAATCAGCCCCAGCATTTT.

The chain combines TRBV20-1 with TRBJ2-7, with D perhaps TRBD1 (6 bases). V gave up 6 bases and J gave up 2 bases, with 17 bases separating them. CDR1 and CDR2 (germline): DFQATT, SNEGSKA (reference sequence). The CDR3 spans 14 residues. The CDR3 sequence is CSAGSRTATYEQYF. CDR3 coding DNA: TGCAGTGCGGGTAGTCGGACAGCAACCTACGAGCAGTACTTC.

Ten or more counts support this clonotype. The rearrangement joins TRBV5-5 to TRBJ2-1; 7 bases agree with TRBD1. The germline gives CDR1 SGHKS, CDR2 YYEKEE (reference sequence). With 2 bases clipped from V and 7 bases from J, the junction kept 6 bases outside the gene matches. The CDR3 consists of 14 residues. The CDR3 protein is CASSFQGQLNEQFF. CDR3 bases: TGTGCCAGCAGCTTCCAGGGACAGTTGAATGAGCAGTTCTTC.

This clonotype was found many times. The chain has TRBV6-6 and TRBJ2-3; 9 bases align to TRBD1. The germline V gene encodes CDR1 MNHNY and CDR2 SVGAGI (reference sequence). The J segment lost 5 bases and the V segment lost 7 bases, leaving 1 base of the junction unmatched. The CDR3 consists of 12 residues. In DNA, the CDR3 is TGTGCCAGCAAGACAGGGGGAGATACGCAGTATTTT. Its protein product is CASKTGGDTQYF.

V usage is TRBV5-6 and J usage is TRBJ2-1, with 11 bases matching TRBD2. From germline, CDR1 is SGHDT and CDR2 YYEEEE. The CDR3 is 14 residues long. Trimming cost V 4 bases and J 9 bases; bases outside gene matches: 6. The CDR3 spells CASSNLAGGGEQFF. The DNA of the CDR3 is TGTGCCAGCAGCAATCTAGCGGGGGGAGGTGAGCAGTTCTTC.

About this clonotype itself: Here the CDR3 omits its conserved ending phenylalanine or tryptophan, so a read error is the likely source. Because the CDR3's place on the DNA is in doubt, the DNA is left out and the CDR3 is given as listed by TCRdb. The chain carries TRBV28 and TRBJ1-2; the D call in the table, TRBD1, was not verified against the DNA. CDR1 and CDR2 (germline): MDHEN, SYDVKM. The CDR3 length is 14 residues, termini included. CDR3: CASSGFRDSYGCTC.

The J gene is TRBJ2-5, the V gene TRBV11-2; 7 nucleotides line up with TRBD2. Trimming cost V 5 bases and J 4 bases; bases outside gene matches: 7. CDR1 SGHAT and CDR2 FQNNGV come from the germline V gene. The length of the CDR3 is 14 residues. The CDR3: CASSPLPSGETQYF. Here the CDR3 DNA reads TGTGCCAGCAGCCCTTTGCCTAGCGGAGAGACCCAGTACTTC.

There are many counts of this clonotype. This chain connects TRBV11-2 to TRBJ2-5; D may match TRBD1 or TRBD2 (5 bases each). CDR1 is SGHAT and CDR2 is FQNNGV in the germline V gene. V lost 7 bases and J 4 bases, leaving 13 bases between the germline ends. The CDR3 is 13 amino acids. CDR3 protein: CASTPGSTETQYF. The DNA of the CDR3 is TGTGCCAGCACCCCAGGGAGTACAGAGACCCAGTACTTC.

Many counts were recorded for this clonotype. V usage is TRBV28 and J usage is TRBJ2-7; 11 bases agree with TRBD2. The V segment lost 5 bases and the J segment 2 bases; nucleotides outside the gene matches: 5. There are 15 residues in the CDR3. Germline CDR1 reads MDHEN; CDR2 reads SYDVKM. The CDR3 protein is CASSRTSGPTYEQYF. CDR3 nucleotide sequence: TGTGCCAGCAGTAGGACTAGCGGGCCCACCTACGAGCAGTACTTC.

The J gene is TRBJ1-2, the V gene TRBV18; D gene unclear. CDR3 size: 13 residues. CDR1 and CDR2 (germline): KGHSH, LQKENI. V was clipped by 3 bases and J by 5 bases, with 10 bases between them. The CDR3 sequence: CASSPGIGYGYTF. CDR3 bases: TGTGCCAGCTCACCGGGGATAGGGTATGGCTACACCTTC.

This clonotype was observed a handful of times. This chain connects TRBV12-3 or TRBV12-4 to TRBJ2-1; the D gene is possibly TRBD1 (6 bases). The CDR3 length is 13 residues. With 6 bases removed from V and 9 bases from J, the gap between germline ends came to 15 bases. DNA for the CDR3: TGTGCCAGCAGGGGGGCCCTAGCCGGTGAGCAGTTCTTC. Residues: CASRGALAGEQFF.

This chain uses TRBV6-5 with TRBJ1-2; 9 bases match TRBD1. V lost 7 bases to trimming and J lost 6 bases; unmatched junction nucleotides: 15. The CDR3 runs 16 residues. CDR1 and CDR2 (germline): MNHEY, SVGAGI. This CDR3 is CASIINPGTGHDGYTF. The CDR3 DNA follows: TGTGCCAGCATCATAAACCCAGGGACAGGGCACGATGGCTACACCTTC.